This TCR beta chain originates from a study of cytomegalovirus exposure and HLA in healthy donors. Across the whole study: Unique TCRs from HLA-typed donors, about 85 million of them, were held in an early data release. Study outcomes and limitations: Accurate prediction of HLA-A and HLA-B alleles (for most subjects) was reportedly achieved from TCR beta sequences. Analysis performed later found around 15,000 TCR beta sequences associated with HLA alleles at 0.05 false discovery rate.

Concerning this clone itself: Its target is unknown.

The study ran its PCR with 60 Vbeta and 13 Jbeta primers. Using immunoSEQ multiplex PCR, the repertoire was profiled, and TCRdb retains in-frame clones only, with some absent. The data contain 200,000 to 250,000 clones, approximately 80% of them seen just once; the ten biggest clones take up 0.71%. Source material: PBMCs. The receptor comes from a boy between 2 and 15 years old in good health and CMV-seronegative.

DNA for the CDR3: TGTGCCAGCAGCTTAAACACCGGGGGAGGGCATCTACAAGAGACCCAGTACTTC. Protein sequence: CASSLNTGGGHLQETQYF. The rearrangement joins TRBV11-2 to TRBJ2-5; 7 nucleotides match TRBD2. The V gene's germline CDR1 is SGHAT and CDR2 FQNNGV. V lost 2 bases to trimming and J lost 2 bases; unmatched junction nucleotides: 14. The CDR3 has 18 amino acids. The entire variable domain, with the rest obtained from reference TRBV11-2 and TRBJ2-5, is as follows: EAGVAQSPRYKIIEKRQSVAFWCNPISGHATLYWYQQILGQGPKLLIQFQNNGVVDDSQLPKDRFSAERLKGVDSTLKIQPAKLEDSAVYLCASSLNTGGGHLQETQYFGPGTRLLVL.